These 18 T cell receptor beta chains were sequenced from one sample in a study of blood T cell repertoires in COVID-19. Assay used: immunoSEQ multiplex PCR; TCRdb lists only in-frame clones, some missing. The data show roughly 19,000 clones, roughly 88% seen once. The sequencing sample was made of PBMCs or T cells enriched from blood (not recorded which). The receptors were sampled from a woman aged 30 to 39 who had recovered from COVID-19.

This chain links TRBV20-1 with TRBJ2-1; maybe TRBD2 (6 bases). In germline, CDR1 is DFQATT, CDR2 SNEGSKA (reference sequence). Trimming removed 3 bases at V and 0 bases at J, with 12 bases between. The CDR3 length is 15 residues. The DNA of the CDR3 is TGCAGTGCTAGTAGGGGCGGGGTCTCCTACAATGAGCAGTTCTTC. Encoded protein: CSASRGGVSYNEQFF.

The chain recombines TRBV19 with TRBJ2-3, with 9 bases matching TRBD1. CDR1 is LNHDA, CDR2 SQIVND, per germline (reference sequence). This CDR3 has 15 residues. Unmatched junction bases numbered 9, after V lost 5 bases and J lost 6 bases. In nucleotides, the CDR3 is TGTGCCAGTAGTCAGGGGACAGGGCGTTCCGATACGCAGTATTTT. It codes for CASSQGTGRSDTQYF.

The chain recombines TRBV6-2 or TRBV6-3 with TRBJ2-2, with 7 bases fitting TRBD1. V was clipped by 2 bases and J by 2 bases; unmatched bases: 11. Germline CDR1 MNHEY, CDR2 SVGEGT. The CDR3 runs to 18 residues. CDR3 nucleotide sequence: TGTGCCAGCAGTTACAACGGTATAGGACAGGCCAACACCGGGGAGCTGTTTTTT. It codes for CASSYNGIGQANTGELFF.

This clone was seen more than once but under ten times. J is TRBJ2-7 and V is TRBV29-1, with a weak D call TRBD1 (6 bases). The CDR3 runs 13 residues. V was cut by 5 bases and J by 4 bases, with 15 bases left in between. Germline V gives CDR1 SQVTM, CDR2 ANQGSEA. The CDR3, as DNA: TGCAGCGTTAAACAGGGTCGGGGATACGAGCAGTACTTC. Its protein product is CSVKQGRGYEQYF.

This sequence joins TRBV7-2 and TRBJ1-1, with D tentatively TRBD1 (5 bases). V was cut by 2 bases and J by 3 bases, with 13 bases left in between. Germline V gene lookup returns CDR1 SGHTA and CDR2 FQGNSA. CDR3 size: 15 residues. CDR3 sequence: CASSLWGVRYTEAFF. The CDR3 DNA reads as TGTGCCAGCAGCTTATGGGGGGTACGGTACACTGAAGCTTTCTTT.

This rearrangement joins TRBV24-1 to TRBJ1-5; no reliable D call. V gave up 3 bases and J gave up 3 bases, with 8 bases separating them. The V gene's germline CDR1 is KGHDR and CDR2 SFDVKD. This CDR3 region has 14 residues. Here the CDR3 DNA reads TGTGCCACCAGTGATCCCGGGTCCAATCAGCCCCAGCATTTT. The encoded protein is CATSDPGSNQPQHF.

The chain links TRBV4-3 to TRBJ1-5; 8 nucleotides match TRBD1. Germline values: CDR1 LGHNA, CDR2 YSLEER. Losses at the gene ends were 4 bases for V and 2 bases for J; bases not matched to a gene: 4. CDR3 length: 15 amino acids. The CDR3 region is CASSPGQGGNQPQHF. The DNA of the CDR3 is TGCGCCAGCAGCCCAGGACAGGGCGGCAATCAGCCCCAGCATTTT.

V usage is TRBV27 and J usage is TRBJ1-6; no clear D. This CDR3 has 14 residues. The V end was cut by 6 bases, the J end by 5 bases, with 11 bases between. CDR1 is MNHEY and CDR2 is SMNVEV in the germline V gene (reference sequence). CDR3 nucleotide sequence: TGTGCCAGCAGCCCCGTCGGGGATAATTCACCCCTCCACTTT. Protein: CASSPVGDNSPLHF.

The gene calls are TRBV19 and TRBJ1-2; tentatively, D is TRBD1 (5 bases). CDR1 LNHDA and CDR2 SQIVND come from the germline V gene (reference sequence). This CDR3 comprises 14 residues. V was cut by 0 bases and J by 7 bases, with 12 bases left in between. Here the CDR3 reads CASSIDRGTGGYTF. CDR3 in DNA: TGTGCCAGTAGTATAGATCGAGGGACTGGTGGCTACACCTTC.

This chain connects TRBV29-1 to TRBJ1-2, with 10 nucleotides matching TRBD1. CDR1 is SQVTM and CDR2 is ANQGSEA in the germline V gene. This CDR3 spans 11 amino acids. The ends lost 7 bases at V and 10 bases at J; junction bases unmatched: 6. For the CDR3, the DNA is TGCAGCGCCCGGGACAGGGGCGTCTACACCTTC. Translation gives CSARDRGVYTF.

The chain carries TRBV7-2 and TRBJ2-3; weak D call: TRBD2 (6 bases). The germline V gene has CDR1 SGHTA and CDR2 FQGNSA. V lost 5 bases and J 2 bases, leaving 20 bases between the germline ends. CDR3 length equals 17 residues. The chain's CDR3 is CASSPFAGWGNTDTQYF. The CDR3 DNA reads TGTGCCAGCAGCCCTTTCGCGGGGTGGGGGAACACAGATACGCAGTATTTT.

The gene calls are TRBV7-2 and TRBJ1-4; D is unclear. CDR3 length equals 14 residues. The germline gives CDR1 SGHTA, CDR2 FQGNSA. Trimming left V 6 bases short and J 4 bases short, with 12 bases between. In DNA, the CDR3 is TGTGCCAGCAGGCCCACAGAGAATAATGAAAAACTGTTTTTT. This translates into CASRPTENNEKLFF.

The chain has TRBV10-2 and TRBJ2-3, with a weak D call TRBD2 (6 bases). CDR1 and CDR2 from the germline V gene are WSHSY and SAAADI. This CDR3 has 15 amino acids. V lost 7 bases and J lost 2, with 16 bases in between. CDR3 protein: CASKKERVNTDTQYF. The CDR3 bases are TGCGCCAGCAAGAAGGAGCGGGTGAACACAGATACGCAGTATTTT.

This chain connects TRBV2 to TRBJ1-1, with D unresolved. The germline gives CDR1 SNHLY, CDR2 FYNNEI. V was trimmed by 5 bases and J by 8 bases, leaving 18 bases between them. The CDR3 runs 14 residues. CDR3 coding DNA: TGTGCCAGCAGTCCCGGATTCCGCCGGGAGGAAGCTTTCTTT. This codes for CASSPGFRREEAFF. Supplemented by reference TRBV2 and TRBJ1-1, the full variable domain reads EPEVTQTPSHQVTQMGQEVILRCVPISNHLYFYWYRQILGQKVEFLVSFYNNEISEKSEIFDDQFSVERPDGSNFTLKIRSTKLEDSAMYFCASSPGFRREEAFFGQGTRLTVV.

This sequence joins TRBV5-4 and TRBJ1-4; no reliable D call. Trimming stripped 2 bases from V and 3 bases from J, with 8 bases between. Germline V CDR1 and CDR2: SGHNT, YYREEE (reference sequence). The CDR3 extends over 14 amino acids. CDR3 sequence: CASSLPGSNEKLFF. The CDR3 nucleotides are TGTGCCAGCAGCTTACCGGGATCTAATGAAAAACTGTTTTTT. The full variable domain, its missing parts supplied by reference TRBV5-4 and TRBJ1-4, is ETGVTQSPTHLIKTRGQQVTLRCSSQSGHNTVSWYQQALGQGPQFIFQYYREEENGRGNFPPRFSGLQFPNYSSELNVNALELDDSALYLCASSLPGSNEKLFFGSGTQLSVL.

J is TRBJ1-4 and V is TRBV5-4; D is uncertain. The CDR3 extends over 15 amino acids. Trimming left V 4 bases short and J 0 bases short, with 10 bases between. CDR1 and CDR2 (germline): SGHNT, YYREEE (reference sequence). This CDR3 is CASSPTPATNEKLFF. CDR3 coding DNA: TGTGCCAGCAGCCCAACACCCGCAACTAATGAAAAACTGTTTTTT.

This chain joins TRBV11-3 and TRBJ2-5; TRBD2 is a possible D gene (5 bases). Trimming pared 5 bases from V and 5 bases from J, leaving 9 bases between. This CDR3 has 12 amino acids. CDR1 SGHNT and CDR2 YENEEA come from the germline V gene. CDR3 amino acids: CASSRGLETQYF. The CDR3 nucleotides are TGTGCCAGCAGCCGAGGGCTGGAGACCCAGTACTTC.

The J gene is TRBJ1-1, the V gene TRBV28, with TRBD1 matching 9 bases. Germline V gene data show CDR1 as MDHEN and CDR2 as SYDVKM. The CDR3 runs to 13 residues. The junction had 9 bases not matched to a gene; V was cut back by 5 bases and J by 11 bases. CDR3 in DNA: TGTGCCAGCAGTCCCGACAGGGGGTTGAGGGCTTTCTTT. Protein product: CASSPDRGLRAFF.